This T cell receptor (beta chain) was sequenced for a study of OX40 agonist ivuxolimab in advanced cancers. TCRdb's table, derived via immunoSEQ multiplex PCR, lists solely in-frame clones and lacks some. Seen here are approximately 25,000 clones, under 90% observed once, and the top ten hold around 32%. The germline V gene encodes CDR1 LNHDA and CDR2 SQIVND (reference sequence). V lost 6 bases and J 4 bases, leaving 12 bases between the germline ends. The CDR3 contains 13 residues. This receptor was identified in an adult with an advanced solid tumor such as melanoma, head and neck, liver or kidney cancer. This chain links TRBV19 with TRBJ1-1; D may be TRBD1 (5 bases). Sequenced here: CD4+ or CD8+ T cells sorted from blood, sampled in a trial of the OX40 agonist ivuxolimab. CDR3: CASRWGRGTEAFF. CDR3 nucleotide sequence: TGTGCCAGTAGATGGGGACGCGGCACTGAAGCTTTCTTT.